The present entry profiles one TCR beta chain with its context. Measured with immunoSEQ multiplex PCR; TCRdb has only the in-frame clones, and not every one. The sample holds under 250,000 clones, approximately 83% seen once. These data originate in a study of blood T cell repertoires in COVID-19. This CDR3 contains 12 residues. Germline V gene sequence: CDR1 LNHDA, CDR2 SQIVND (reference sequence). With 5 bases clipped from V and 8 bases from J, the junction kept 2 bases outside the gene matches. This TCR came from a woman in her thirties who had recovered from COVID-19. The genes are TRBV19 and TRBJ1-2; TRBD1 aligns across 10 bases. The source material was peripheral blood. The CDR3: CASSWDRGGYTF. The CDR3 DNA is TGTGCCAGTAGTTGGGACAGGGGAGGCTACACCTTC.